The 23 T cell receptor beta chains below come from one sample, sequenced in a study of radiation and T cells in renal cell carcinoma. The assay was immunoSEQ multiplex PCR, and TCRdb's table has in-frame clones only and misses some. The repertoire holds 100,000 to 150,000 clones, with more than 75% as singletons. The time point is: blood 2 weeks post-SBRT. Stated treatment: 15 Gy SBRT to primary tumor, nephrectomy 4 weeks later. The sample consisted of blood, taken from a patient whose treatment included radiotherapy and nephrectomy. All receptors derive from a woman aged 70-85 years with renal cell carcinoma.

This chain joins TRBV6-1 and TRBJ1-1; no clear D gene. Trimming took 6 bases from V and 4 from J, leaving 12 bases between them. CDR1 and CDR2 from the germline V gene are MNHNS and SASEGT. CDR3 length: 13 amino acids. CDR3 nucleotides: TGTGCCAGCAGAGTTATGGCAGGCACTGAAGCTTTCTTT. Its protein is CASRVMAGTEAFF.

The chain recombines TRBV6-5 with TRBJ1-1; weak D call: TRBD1 (5 bases). Trimming stripped 5 bases from V and 9 bases from J, with 13 bases between. The CDR3 has 12 amino acids. Germline lookup yields CDR1 MNHEY and CDR2 SVGAGI. CDR3 in amino acids: CASSGRDGKAFF. The CDR3 region has the DNA TGTGCCAGCAGTGGCCGGGACGGAAAAGCTTTCTTT.

The J gene is TRBJ1-5, the V gene TRBV6-5, with D unresolved. The V and J ends lost 5 bases and 8 bases respectively, with 16 bases between them. CDR3 length equals 14 residues. Germline values: CDR1 MNHEY, CDR2 SVGAGI. The CDR3 DNA reads TGTGCCAGCAGTCAAACCCACGGGGTTGAGCCCCAGCATTTT. Protein sequence: CASSQTHGVEPQHF.

CDR3: CASSRDRVDGYTF. The CDR3 DNA reads as TGTGCCAGCAGTAGAGACAGGGTTGATGGCTACACCTTC. This chain connects TRBV27 to TRBJ1-2; 7 nucleotides agree with TRBD1. CDR1 and CDR2 from the germline V gene are MNHEY and SMNVEV (reference sequence). The V and J ends lost 5 bases and 6 bases, in that order; junction bases with no gene match: 6. This CDR3 contains 13 residues.

The rearrangement joins TRBV6-4 to TRBJ2-6; D perhaps matches TRBD2 (5 bases). This CDR3 is built from 15 residues. V was trimmed by 0 bases and J by 2 bases, leaving 5 bases between them. Germline CDR1 is MRHNA and CDR2 is SNTAGT. The CDR3 DNA sequence: TGTGCCAGCAGTGACTCCGGGGCTGGGGCCAACGTCCTGACTTTC. Translated: CASSDSGAGANVLTF.

The gene calls are TRBV28 and TRBJ1-1; 7 positions match TRBD1. Trimming cost V 4 bases and J 6 bases; bases outside gene matches: 11. Germline assignment: CDR1 MDHEN and CDR2 SYDVKM. CDR3 length: 15 amino acids. For the CDR3, the DNA is TGTGCCAGCAGTTCCACAGGGGCTACACGGGCTGAAGCTTTCTTT. Translation gives CASSSTGATRAEAFF.

The V gene is TRBV4-2, the J gene TRBJ2-5, with 12 bases fitting TRBD2. After removal of 1 base from V and 4 bases from J, the junction contained 4 bases not matched to a gene. CDR3 length: 16 amino acids. Germline values: CDR1 LGHNA, CDR2 YNFKEQ. CDR3 coding DNA: TGTGCCAGCAGCCAAGCGACTAGCGGGGGCGCAGAGACCCAGTACTTC. It specifies CASSQATSGGAETQYF.

The rearrangement joins TRBV5-4 to TRBJ1-1; D ambiguous. The V gene lost 1 base and the J gene lost 1 base, with 2 bases spanning the gap. The CDR3 covers 12 residues. Germline CDR1 SGHNT, CDR2 YYREEE (reference sequence). The CDR3 here is CASSLPNTEAFF. CDR3 sequence (DNA): TGTGCCAGCAGCTTGCCGAACACTGAAGCTTTCTTT.

This sequence joins TRBV10-3 and TRBJ2-2; 9 bases are a match to TRBD2. Germline V gene lookup returns CDR1 ENHRY and CDR2 SYGVKD. The CDR3 sequence is 16 residues long. With V trimmed by 2 bases and J by 2 bases, 3 bases remained unmatched. The CDR3: CAISELAGSNTGELFF. As DNA, the CDR3 is TGTGCCATCAGTGAGCTAGCGGGGTCAAACACCGGGGAGCTGTTTTTT.

This chain uses TRBV30 with TRBJ1-6, with D unresolved. The CDR3 is made up of 17 amino acids. From germline, CDR1 is GTSNPN and CDR2 SVGIG (reference sequence). V dropped 3 bases and J dropped 0 bases, with 15 bases sitting between them. The CDR3 protein is CAWRGMNSGSYNSPLHF. The CDR3 DNA reads as TGTGCCTGGAGGGGGATGAATTCTGGCTCCTATAATTCACCCCTCCACTTT.

The chain links TRBV7-8 to TRBJ1-6; the D is unclear. Trimming removed 5 bases from V and 8 bases from J, with 16 bases in between. The CDR3 totals 15 residues. Germline CDR1 reads SGHVS; CDR2 reads FQNEAQ. CDR3 bases: TGTGCCAGCAGCGCAGAGTCGGTCCGGGATTCACCCCTCCACTTT. Its translation: CASSAESVRDSPLHF.

V is TRBV9 and J is TRBJ2-1, with a weak D call TRBD1 (6 bases). CDR3 size: 14 residues. From germline, CDR1 is SGDLS and CDR2 YYNGEE. Trimming stripped 0 bases from V and 5 bases from J, with 9 bases between. The CDR3 DNA follows: TGTGCCAGCAGCGTAGACAGGGCGAACAATGAGCAGTTCTTC. Its protein is CASSVDRANNEQFF.

This chain joins TRBV7-3 and TRBJ1-2, with a possible D match to TRBD1 (5 bases). CDR3 length equals 15 residues. Germline CDR1 and CDR2: SGHTA and FQGTGA. Trimming left V 0 bases short and J 9 bases short, with 17 bases between. CDR3 sequence reads: CASSLTGKGTDRYTF. The CDR3 nucleotides are TGTGCCAGCAGCTTAACCGGGAAGGGGACCGATCGCTACACCTTC.

The chain has TRBV27 and TRBJ2-2; TRBD2 matches 7 bases. The junction had 8 bases not matched to a gene; V was cut back by 6 bases and J by 7 bases. The CDR3 contains 14 residues. CDR1 is MNHEY, CDR2 SMNVEV, per germline (reference sequence). The CDR3 here is CASRLGLDRGELFF. As DNA, the CDR3 is TGTGCCAGCAGGCTAGGACTAGACCGCGGGGAGCTGTTTTTT.

V is TRBV5-6 and J is TRBJ2-1; D is perhaps TRBD2 (5 bases). This CDR3 has 14 amino acids. The germline V gene has CDR1 SGHDT and CDR2 YYEEEE. Trimming removed 1 base from V and 4 bases from J, with 9 bases in between. The CDR3 DNA sequence: TGTGCCAGCAGCTTGATCCCGGGGTACAATGAGCAGTTCTTC. Protein sequence: CASSLIPGYNEQFF.

The chain employs TRBV5-8 and TRBJ1-5; TRBD1 aligns across 7 bases. Trimming at V came to 2 bases and at J to 0 bases, leaving 17 bases not matched to a gene. The CDR3 is made up of 20 amino acids. Germline V gene sequence: CDR1 SGHTS, CDR2 YDEGEE. CDR3 DNA: TGTGCCAGCAGCTTTCTGACCGGGACAGCAAATCTTTATAGCAATCAGCCCCAGCATTTT. As protein: CASSFLTGTANLYSNQPQHF.

The CDR3 reads CASSSNYGYTF. In nucleotides, the CDR3 is TGTGCCAGCAGCTCTAACTATGGCTACACCTTC. This rearrangement joins TRBV11-2 to TRBJ1-2; no definite D call. In germline, CDR1 is SGHAT, CDR2 FQNNGV. V was cut by 4 bases and J by 0 bases, with 0 bases left in between. The CDR3 contains 11 residues.

Only one count was recorded for this clone. The rearrangement uses TRBV7-2 and TRBJ2-5, with 13 bases aligning to TRBD2. The junction had 5 bases not matched to a gene; V was cut back by 5 bases and J by 2 bases. The germline gives CDR1 SGHTA, CDR2 FQGNSA. This CDR3 is built from 16 residues. The CDR3 protein is CASSQGTSGVQETQYF. The CDR3 DNA sequence: TGTGCCAGCAGCCAGGGGACTAGCGGGGTTCAAGAGACCCAGTACTTC.

This chain joins TRBV7-2 and TRBJ2-7; D uncertain. Trimming left V 5 bases short and J 3 bases short, with 17 bases between. The CDR3 has 15 amino acids. Germline V gene data show CDR1 as SGHTA and CDR2 as FQGNSA. The CDR3 loop reads CASSQPFPPGYEQYF. DNA for the CDR3: TGTGCCAGCAGCCAACCGTTTCCGCCCGGCTACGAGCAGTACTTC.

The chain joins TRBV30 to TRBJ1-1, with 8 bases aligning to TRBD1. With V trimmed by 2 bases and J by 1 base, 6 bases remained unmatched. Germline CDR1 reads GTSNPN; CDR2 reads SVGIG (reference sequence). CDR3 length: 15 amino acids. The CDR3: CAWSQQDRANTEAFF. Written as DNA, the CDR3 is TGTGCCTGGAGTCAGCAGGACAGGGCGAACACTGAAGCTTTCTTT.

This sequence joins TRBV7-3 and TRBJ1-6; 9 bases fit TRBD1. Germline values: CDR1 SGHTA, CDR2 FQGTGA. The CDR3 is 14 amino acids. J gave up 13 bases and V 4 bases, and 8 bases lay outside the gene matches. DNA of the CDR3: TGTGCCAGCAGCTCGGACAGGGGAGTTGGTCCCCTCCACTTT. This gives the protein CASSSDRGVGPLHF.

V usage is TRBV6-1 and J usage is TRBJ1-5; TRBD1 matches at 7 bases. The V and J ends lost 4 bases and 6 bases, in that order; junction bases with no gene match: 6. This CDR3 contains 14 residues. Germline V gene sequence: CDR1 MNHNS, CDR2 SASEGT. CDR3 DNA sequence: TGTGCCAGCAGTGGGGCCAGGGGGTCTCAGCCCCAGCATTTT. This encodes CASSGARGSQPQHF.

This clone has more than one count but fewer than ten. V and J are TRBV7-6 and TRBJ1-5, with 9 bases identical to TRBD1. This CDR3 is built from 16 residues. J lost 4 bases, V lost 1 base, and 5 bases had no gene match. Germline lookup yields CDR1 SGHVS and CDR2 FNYEAQ. The CDR3 sequence: CASSLVPGQGNQPQHF. DNA for the CDR3: TGTGCCAGCAGCTTAGTCCCGGGACAGGGAAATCAGCCCCAGCATTTT.